The 28 T cell receptor beta chains in this list originate from one sample, sequenced in a study of blood T cell repertoires in COVID-19. The protocol was immunoSEQ multiplex PCR, while the TCRdb copy is restricted to in-frame clones and leaves out a portion. The data contain 150,000 to 200,000 clones, around 82% of them singletons. The sequenced sample consisted of peripheral blood. The receptors were gathered from a human donor with acute or convalescent COVID-19. The donor label of this sample is uncertain.

This clone was detected once. The gene calls are TRBV30 and TRBJ2-5, with a weak D call TRBD2 (5 bases). The germline V gene has CDR1 GTSNPN and CDR2 SVGIG (reference sequence). This CDR3 contains 15 residues. Trimming shortened V by 6 bases and J by 7 bases, and 24 bases separated the two germline ends. This CDR3 is CACQTPGNIFGTQYF. CDR3 DNA sequence: TGTGCCTGCCAAACCCCCGGGAACATCTTTGGGACCCAGTACTTC.

The chain couples TRBV5-1 to TRBJ2-3, with a weak D call TRBD2 (6 bases). CDR3 length equals 15 residues. With 0 bases removed from V and 0 bases from J, the gap between germline ends came to 8 bases. Germline-derived CDR1 and CDR2 are SGHRS and YFSETQ. CDR3 coding DNA: TGCGCCAGCAGCTTGGTCGGGACTAGCACAGATACGCAGTATTTT. Translated, it gives CASSLVGTSTDTQYF.

The chain is built from TRBV6-2 or TRBV6-3 and TRBJ2-2; the match to TRBD2 covers 9 bases. J lost 4 bases, V lost 4 bases, and 10 bases had no gene match. The germline gives CDR1 MNHEY, CDR2 SVGEGT. The CDR3 consists of 17 residues. CDR3 amino acids: CASSLAGEVRGTGELFF. The CDR3 DNA follows: TGTGCCAGCAGTTTAGCGGGAGAGGTACGCGGCACCGGGGAGCTGTTTTTT.

The rearrangement links TRBV28 to TRBJ1-1; TRBD1 might be the D (5 bases). CDR1 is MDHEN, CDR2 SYDVKM, per germline. Trimming removed 5 bases from V and 0 bases from J, with 10 bases in between. CDR3 size: 14 residues. CDR3 coding DNA: TGTGCCAGCAGTCCCAGGGCCTTGAACACTGAAGCTTTCTTT. Its translation is CASSPRALNTEAFF.

The CDR3 nucleotides read TGTGCCAGCAGCCAAACCCCAGGGGTAGGTGGAAACACCATATATTTT. Translating it yields CASSQTPGVGGNTIYF. V usage is TRBV3-1 (or the pseudogene TRBV3-2) and J usage is TRBJ1-3; D may be TRBD1 (6 bases). From germline, CDR1 is LGHDT and CDR2 YNNKEL (reference sequence). The CDR3 is 16 amino acids. The ends were cut back, 2 bases at V and 3 bases at J, with 14 bases in the middle.

The chain carries TRBV5-1 and TRBJ2-3, with 9 bases that match TRBD2. The CDR3 has 15 amino acids. The V gene's germline CDR1 is SGHRS and CDR2 YFSETQ. V lost 4 bases and J lost 0; bases outside the gene matches: 3. The CDR3 DNA sequence: TGCGCCAGCAGCATTAGCGGGGGAAGCACAGATACGCAGTATTTT. Translating it yields CASSISGGSTDTQYF. Full variable domain (missing parts from reference TRBV5-1 and TRBJ2-3): KAGVTQTPRYLIKTRGQQVTLSCSPISGHRSVSWYQQTPGQGLQFLFEYFSETQRNKGNFPGRFSGRQFSNSRSEMNVSTLELGDSALYLCASSISGGSTDTQYFGPGTRLTVL.

This clone occurred a few times. The V gene is TRBV10-3, the J gene TRBJ1-1; TRBD1 might be the D (5 bases). The CDR3 runs 12 residues. The germline V gene has CDR1 ENHRY and CDR2 SYGVKD. With 5 bases removed from V and 1 base from J, the gap between germline ends came to 5 bases. CDR3 in DNA: TGTGCCATCAGTCAGGGGAACACTGAAGCTTTCTTT. Its translation: CAISQGNTEAFF.

This chain uses TRBV30 with TRBJ2-7; 9 nucleotides line up with TRBD2. V lost 0 bases, J lost 4 bases, and 7 bases stayed unmatched. Germline V gene lookup returns CDR1 GTSNPN and CDR2 SVGIG (reference sequence). The CDR3 spans 15 residues. For the CDR3, the DNA is TGTGCCTGGAGTGTACTACCTAGCGGGGATTACGAGCAGTACTTC. Translation gives CAWSVLPSGDYEQYF.

The chain joins TRBV18 to TRBJ2-3, with unresolved D. The germline V gene encodes CDR1 KGHSH and CDR2 LQKENI. The CDR3 contains 12 residues. Trimming removed 3 bases at V and 6 bases at J, with 7 bases between. This CDR3 reads CASSPAPDTQYF. CDR3 DNA sequence: TGTGCCAGCTCACCGGCTCCGGATACGCAGTATTTT.

V usage is TRBV7-3 and J usage is TRBJ2-6; 7 bases match TRBD1. V lost 1 base to trimming and J lost 0 bases; unmatched junction nucleotides: 18. Germline-derived CDR1 and CDR2 are SGHTA and FQGTGA. This CDR3 has 22 residues. The CDR3 protein is CASSLNPPFAGTVSSGANVLTF. In DNA form, the CDR3 reads TGTGCCAGCAGCTTAAACCCCCCTTTCGCCGGGACAGTCTCCTCTGGGGCCAACGTCCTGACTTTC.

J is TRBJ2-3 and V is TRBV19; TRBD2 might be the D (5 bases). Trimming removed 1 base at V and 6 bases at J, with 20 bases between. Germline V gene data show CDR1 as LNHDA and CDR2 as SQIVND (reference sequence). The CDR3 is 17 amino acids. CDR3 protein: CASSIAASSTGWDTQYF. The CDR3 DNA follows: TGTGCCAGTAGTATAGCGGCTAGCTCAACGGGCTGGGATACGCAGTATTTT.

The CDR3 loop is CSVSPNQETQYF. CDR3 in DNA: TGCAGCGTTTCCCCCAACCAAGAGACCCAGTACTTC. The rearrangement uses TRBV29-1 and TRBJ2-5; D is uncertain. This CDR3 is built from 12 residues. Trimming removed 5 bases at V and 0 bases at J, with 7 bases between. Germline CDR1 is SQVTM and CDR2 is ANQGSEA.

The chain employs TRBV7-9 and TRBJ2-2, with a possible D match to TRBD1 (6 bases). The CDR3 is 18 amino acids. Trimming shortened V by 5 bases and J by 0 bases, and 19 bases separated the two germline ends. The germline V gene encodes CDR1 SEHNR and CDR2 FQNEAQ (reference sequence). The CDR3 bases are TGTGCCAGCAGCACCGCCGACAGGAACCTCGCGAACACCGGGGAGCTGTTTTTT. Residues: CASSTADRNLANTGELFF.

The chain couples TRBV18 to TRBJ2-1; D may be TRBD1 (6 bases). Germline lookup yields CDR1 KGHSH and CDR2 LQKENI. The V gene lost 4 bases and the J gene lost 4 bases, with 14 bases spanning the gap. This CDR3 is 15 amino acids long. CDR3 protein: CASSLWTDPYNEQFF. DNA of the CDR3: TGTGCCAGCTCACTATGGACAGACCCGTACAATGAGCAGTTCTTC.

The count of this clone is one. This chain uses TRBV6-5 with TRBJ1-6; 10 nucleotides align to TRBD1. The CDR3 is made up of 15 amino acids. V shed 6 bases and J 9 bases; nucleotides not matched to a gene: 8. Germline CDR1 reads MNHEY; CDR2 reads SVGAGI. CDR3 bases: TGTGCCAGCAGACCGGGACAGGGGCATAGTTCACCCCTCCACTTT. The encoded protein is CASRPGQGHSSPLHF.

This chain joins TRBV7-9 and TRBJ1-6, with D unresolved. The germline V and J ends were trimmed by 1 base and 7 bases, with 11 bases remaining between them. CDR3 length: 15 amino acids. Germline loops: CDR1 SEHNR, CDR2 FQNEAQ (reference sequence). The CDR3 here is CASSLGGGGNSPLHF. CDR3 sequence (DNA): TGTGCCAGCAGCTTAGGCGGAGGCGGCAATTCACCCCTCCACTTT.

V is TRBV19 and J is TRBJ2-7; 10 bases are shared with TRBD1. The junction had 9 bases not matched to a gene; V was cut back by 5 bases and J by 2 bases. The CDR3 spans 16 residues. Looked up from germline, CDR1 is LNHDA and CDR2 is SQIVND (reference sequence). The CDR3 region is CASSPQGTGDPYEQYF. In DNA form, the CDR3 reads TGTGCCAGTAGTCCCCAGGGGACAGGGGACCCCTACGAGCAGTACTTC. Using reference TRBV19 and TRBJ2-7 for the parts outside the CDR3, the full variable domain is DGGITQSPKYLFRKEGQNVTLSCEQNLNHDAMYWYRQDPGQGLRLIYYSQIVNDFQKGDIAEGYSVSREKKESFPLTVTSAQKNPTAFYLCASSPQGTGDPYEQYFGPGTRLTVT.

The chain couples TRBV11-2 to TRBJ2-1; 7 bases are a match to TRBD2. The CDR3 extends over 18 amino acids. Unmatched junction bases numbered 11, after V lost 3 bases and J lost 0 bases. In germline, CDR1 is SGHAT, CDR2 FQNNGV. The DNA of the CDR3 is TGTGCCAGCAGCTTCGCCCCGTGGGGGGGTACCTCCTACAATGAGCAGTTCTTC. Residues: CASSFAPWGGTSYNEQFF. Using reference TRBV11-2 and TRBJ2-1 for the parts outside the CDR3, the full variable domain is EAGVAQSPRYKIIEKRQSVAFWCNPISGHATLYWYQQILGQGPKLLIQFQNNGVVDDSQLPKDRFSAERLKGVDSTLKIQPAKLEDSAVYLCASSFAPWGGTSYNEQFFGPGTRLTVL.

The chain carries TRBV21-1 and TRBJ2-3; the table's D call, TRBD2, has no DNA check behind it. TRBV21-1 is designated a pseudogene. CDR3 length equals 16 residues. The CDR3, as DNA: TGTGCCAGCAGCAAAGCGCGCGGGATAGGCACAGATACGCAGTATTTT. Its translation is CASSKARGIGTDTQYF.

The chain links TRBV2 to TRBJ2-7; weak D call: TRBD2 (6 bases). The CDR3 is 13 residues long. V lost 7 bases to trimming and J lost 1 base, with 11 bases between them. Germline V gives CDR1 SNHLY, CDR2 FYNNEI. CDR3 bases: TGTGCCAGCATGAGACGGGGGTCCTACGAGCAGTACTTC. This sequence encodes CASMRRGSYEQYF. The variable domain in full, with the rest retrieved from reference TRBV2 and TRBJ2-7, is EPEVTQTPSHQVTQMGQEVILRCVPISNHLYFYWYRQILGQKVEFLVSFYNNEISEKSEIFDDQFSVERPDGSNFTLKIRSTKLEDSAMYFCASMRRGSYEQYFGPGTRLTVT.

This chain links TRBV27 with TRBJ1-5; D unclear. The germline V and J ends were trimmed by 6 bases and 4 bases, with 19 bases remaining between them. The germline CDR1 and CDR2 sequences are MNHEY and SMNVEV (reference sequence). The CDR3 is made up of 16 amino acids. CDR3 sequence: CASRSVEGRPNQPQHF. The CDR3 coding sequence is TGTGCCAGCAGATCCGTCGAGGGCAGGCCAAATCAGCCCCAGCATTTT.

This sequence joins TRBV9 and TRBJ1-2; no clear D gene. V was trimmed by 4 bases and J by 3 bases, leaving 10 bases between them. In germline, CDR1 is SGDLS, CDR2 YYNGEE. The CDR3 has 13 residues. The CDR3 sequence is CASSPTRDYGYTF. CDR3 DNA: TGTGCCAGCAGCCCGACCCGGGACTATGGCTACACCTTC.

This chain links TRBV11-2 with TRBJ2-5; D gene ambiguous. The length of the CDR3 is 13 residues. Trimming pared 2 bases from V and 2 bases from J, leaving 6 bases between. Looked up from germline, CDR1 is SGHAT and CDR2 is FQNNGV. The CDR3 DNA is TGTGCCAGCAGCTTACAGGTACAAGAGACCCAGTACTTC. Translating gives CASSLQVQETQYF.

The gene calls are TRBV29-1 and TRBJ2-5; the match to TRBD1 covers 10 bases. Germline values: CDR1 SQVTM, CDR2 ANQGSEA. Unmatched junction bases numbered 7, after V lost 4 bases and J lost 5 bases. This CDR3 is built from 14 residues. CDR3 protein: CSVATGGLGETQYF. As DNA, the CDR3 is TGCAGCGTTGCGACAGGGGGCCTTGGGGAGACCCAGTACTTC.

This clone was seen a handful of times. This chain uses TRBV12-5 with TRBJ1-1; D not certain. Germline CDR1 is LGHNT and CDR2 is FRNRAP. The CDR3 loop spans 12 amino acids. The V end was cut by 5 bases, the J end by 5 bases, with 9 bases between. The CDR3 bases are TGTGCTAGTGGTGGCAGGAGGACTGAAGCTTTCTTT. It codes for CASGGRRTEAFF.

The chain employs TRBV28 and TRBJ2-7, with 7 bases lining up with TRBD1. CDR1 and CDR2 from the germline V gene are MDHEN and SYDVKM. The CDR3 length is 17 residues. The trim removed 1 base at V and 2 bases at J, leaving 11 bases unmatched. The CDR3 loop is CASSLLSSGQTTYEQYF. CDR3 DNA sequence: TGTGCCAGCAGTTTATTAAGTTCGGGACAGACCACCTACGAGCAGTACTTC.

J is TRBJ2-5 and V is TRBV7-8, with 8 bases aligning to TRBD1. The CDR3 contains 15 residues. Germline V gives CDR1 SGHVS, CDR2 FQNEAQ. V lost 5 bases, J lost 5 bases, and 10 bases stayed unmatched. The CDR3 bases are TGTGCCAGCAGCGCGACAACAGGGGGTGGTGAGACCCAGTACTTC. Residues: CASSATTGGGETQYF.

There are a few counts of this clone. V usage is TRBV30 and J usage is TRBJ2-1, with TRBD2 matching 11 bases. Trimming at V came to 0 bases and at J to 7 bases, leaving 5 bases not matched to a gene. Germline values: CDR1 GTSNPN, CDR2 SVGIG (reference sequence). The CDR3 has 15 residues. CDR3 coding DNA: TGTGCCTGGAGTGTACTAGCGGGAGTGGGAAATGAGCAGTTCTTC. This encodes CAWSVLAGVGNEQFF.